Listed below are T cell receptor beta chains from one sample, sequenced in a study of T cells in localized non-small cell lung cancer. Produced via immunoSEQ multiplex PCR; TCRdb's table is partial and in-frame only. Found here are 300 to 400 clones, roughly 24% of them singletons; the top ten hold around 24%. Sequences were derived from lung tumor tissue, sampled before any cancer treatment. Receptor source: a man aged 35 to 70 with stage III squamous cell lung carcinoma. Each CDR3 is given with its conserved first and last residue. D genes are given only for firm matches. Rows give clone size only sometimes, using once, few, many, or a class for an expanded clone.

V	J	size	D	DNA	CDR3
TRBV9	TRBJ1-1	few	.	TGTGCCAGCAGCCCAAGGGACTCAAGAGCTGAAGCTTTCTTT	CASSPRDSRAEAFF
TRBV19	TRBJ1-1	.	.	TGTGCCAGTAGTAAACAGAGACAGGCTTCGGTCACTGAAGCTTTCTTT	CASSKQRQASVTEAFF
TRBV19	TRBJ1-2	few	.	TGTGCCAGTAACGAACTGGACAGCCGCCGATTCGGCTACACCTTC	CASNELDSRRFGYTF
TRBV19	TRBJ1-6	.	TRBD1	TGTGCCAGTAGTGGCCGGGACAGGGATTCACCCCTCCACTTT	CASSGRDRDSPLHF
TRBV6-1	TRBJ2-5	.	TRBD2	TGTGCCAGCAGTGAAGGGACTAGCGTTGGGGAGACCCAGTACTTC	CASSEGTSVGETQYF
TRBV19	TRBJ2-2	.	.	TGTGCCAGTAGTATAGTACAGGGATTAGGGGAGCTGTTTTTT	CASSIVQGLGELFF
TRBV25-1	TRBJ2-7	.	.	TGTGCCAGCAGTGATTTTCGATTCGGCTACGAGCAGTACTTC	CASSDFRFGYEQYF
TRBV28	TRBJ1-5	.	.	TGTGCCAGCAGTCCACAGGGAGCTCAGCCCCAGCATTTT	CASSPQGAQPQHF
TRBV19	TRBJ2-1	.	.	TGTGCCAGTAGCTTACCGACGCTGGGGGCGGGGGAGCAGTTCTTC	CASSLPTLGAGEQFF
TRBV15	TRBJ2-6	few	.	TGTGCCACCAGCAGAGTTCAAGGCTCTGGGGCCAACGTCCTGACTTTC	CATSRVQGSGANVLTF
TRBV11-3	TRBJ1-5	medium-sized	TRBD1	TGTGCCAGCAGCTTGCAGGGGGCGGGCAATCAGCCCCAGCATTTT	CASSLQGAGNQPQHF
TRBV6-7	TRBJ1-1	few	.	TGTGCCAGCCTCACACTGAACACTGAAGCTTTCTTT	CASLTLNTEAFF
TRBV6-8	TRBJ1-3	.	TRBD1	TGTGCCAGCCGGGACAGTGGCGGATTGACTGGAAACACCATATATTTT	CASRDSGGLTGNTIYF
TRBV6-8	TRBJ1-5	few	.	TGTGCCAGCACCCTAAGGGCCCTCAATCAGCCCCAGCATTTT	CASTLRALNQPQHF
TRBV14	TRBJ1-6	.	.	TGTGCCAGCAACACGGGCCCCTCACCCCTCCACTTT	CASNTGPSPLHF
TRBV10-2	TRBJ2-1	.	.	TGCGCCAGCAGCTTGGACAGAAATGAGCAGTTCTTC	CASSLDRNEQFF
TRBV19	TRBJ1-2	.	.	TGTGCCAGTACCCCCCAGACAAGCTATGGCTACACCTTC	CASTPQTSYGYTF
TRBV1	TRBJ2-1	.	.	TGCGCCAGCAGCCAACCAGCCTACAATGAGCAGTTCTTC	CASSQPAYNEQFF
TRBV30	TRBJ1-1	few	TRBD1	TGTGCCTGGACTTTTCCAGGGGGCGGCACTGAAGCTTTCTTT	CAWTFPGGGTEAFF
TRBV5-1	TRBJ1-6	.	.	TGCGCCAGCAGCCCCGACGGGCGGGGAAATTCACCCCTCCACTTT	CASSPDGRGNSPLHF
TRBV9	TRBJ1-3	.	.	TGTGCCAGCAGCGTAGGGGAGGACACCATATATTTT	CASSVGEDTIYF
TRBV5-1	TRBJ1-4	.	.	TGCGCCAGCAGCGACGGGACTTTAAGTGGTGAAAAACTGTTTTTT	CASSDGTLSGEKLFF
TRBV7-6	TRBJ1-4	few	.	TGTGCCAGCAGCCACAACATGACAGTGGGCAATGAAAAACTGTTTTTT	CASSHNMTVGNEKLFF
TRBV6-8	TRBJ2-1	few	.	TGTGCCAGCAGTTCTAGCTACCCCTCCTACAATGAGCAGTTCTTC	CASSSSYPSYNEQFF
TRBV11-3	TRBJ1-6	.	TRBD1	TGTGCCAGCAGCGCGGGACAGTCGACTTCACCCCTCCACTTT	CASSAGQSTSPLHF
TRBV6-8	TRBJ1-6	few	TRBD1	TGTGCCAGCAGTAAAATACAGGGGGTTGAACATTCACCCCTCCACTTT	CASSKIQGVEHSPLHF
TRBV6-8	TRBJ2-2	.	.	TGTGCCAGCAGTTACCGGGAGAAGGGGGAGCTGTTTTTT	CASSYREKGELFF
TRBV9	TRBJ2-2	large	TRBD1	TGTGCCAGCACCCCAAGGGGGCAGAGGGGGACCGGGGAGCTGTTTTTT	CASTPRGQRGTGELFF
TRBV9	TRBJ2-1	medium-sized	.	TGTGCCAGCAGCTTACGGGGGAATGAGCAGTTCTTC	CASSLRGNEQFF
TRBV6-8	TRBJ1-2	.	.	TGTGCCAGCAGTTCGAGTAACTATGGCTACACCTTC	CASSSSNYGYTF
TRBV10-2	TRBJ2-3	.	.	TGCGCCAGCACGCACCCACGACGGGTAGATACGCAGTATTTT	CASTHPRRVDTQYF
TRBV6-8	TRBJ2-6	few	.	TGTGCCAGCAGAAGCGATACAGCCACTGGGGCCAACGTCCTGACTTTC	CASRSDTATGANVLTF
TRBV29-1	TRBJ2-3	.	.	TGCAGCGCATCAGCCGGGGAACTCACAGATACGCAGTATTTT	CSASAGELTDTQYF
TRBV6-8	TRBJ1-5	once	.	TGTGCCAGCAGTTCAGGACCAGGCTACCAGCCCCAGCATTTT	CASSSGPGYQPQHF
TRBV10-3	TRBJ1-1	.	.	TGTGCCATCAGTGAGGTGGGGCTTTGGGGGATGAACACTGAAGCTTTCTTT	CAISEVGLWGMNTEAFF
TRBV9	TRBJ1-1	hyperexpanded	.	TGTGCCAGCAGTGAGGCAGGATTGAACACTGAAGCTTTCTTT	CASSEAGLNTEAFF
TRBV6-8	TRBJ1-6	few	.	TGTGCCAGCAGTGCCCGGACAGAATCACCCCTCCACTTT	CASSARTESPLHF
TRBV28	TRBJ1-6	few	.	TGTGCCAGCAGGACGGGTAATTCACCCCTCCACTTT	CASRTGNSPLHF
TRBV30	TRBJ1-1	few	.	TGTGCCTGGACGTGGGGGAACACTGAAGCTTTCTTT	CAWTWGNTEAFF
TRBV28	TRBJ1-5	.	.	TGTGCCAGCAGTTTCAGGGTCTACGATCAGCCCCAGCATTTT	CASSFRVYDQPQHF
TRBV6-8	TRBJ1-1	.	.	TGTGCCAGCAGTGCAGACAGGAACACTGAAGCTTTCTTT	CASSADRNTEAFF
TRBV28	TRBJ1-4	.	TRBD1	TGTGCCAGCAGTTTCCCGGACAGGCCGGAAGGACTGTTTTTT	CASSFPDRPEGLFF
TRBV11-3	TRBJ2-5	.	.	TGTGCCAGCAGCTCACTCGGGCCTACCTCATCCCAAGAGACCCAGTACTTC	CASSSLGPTSSQETQYF
TRBV23-1	TRBJ2-1	hyperexpanded	TRBD2	TGCGCCAGCAGTCTACCGGGGGGGCCTTACAATGAGCAGTTCTTC	CASSLPGGPYNEQFF
TRBV6-8	TRBJ1-6	.	.	TGTGCCAGCAGTGCTCGCTCCTATAATTCACCCCTCCACTTT	CASSARSYNSPLHF